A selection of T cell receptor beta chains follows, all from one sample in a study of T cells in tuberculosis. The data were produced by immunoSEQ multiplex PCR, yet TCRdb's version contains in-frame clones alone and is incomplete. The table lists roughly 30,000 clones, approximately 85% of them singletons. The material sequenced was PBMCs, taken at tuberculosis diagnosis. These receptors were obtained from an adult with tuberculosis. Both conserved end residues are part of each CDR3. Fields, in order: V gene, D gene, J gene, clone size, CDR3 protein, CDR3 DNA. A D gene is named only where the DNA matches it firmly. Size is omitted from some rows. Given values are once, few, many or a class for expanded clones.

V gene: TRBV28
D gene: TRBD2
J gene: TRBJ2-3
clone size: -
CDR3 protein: CASSSLFAAGATDTQYF
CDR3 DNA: TGTGCCAGCAGTTCCCTCTTCGCAGCGGGAGCTACAGATACGCAGTATTTT

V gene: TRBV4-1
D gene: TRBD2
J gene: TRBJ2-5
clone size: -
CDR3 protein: CASRFKAGADQETQYF
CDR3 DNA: TGCGCCAGCAGGTTCAAAGCGGGGGCCGACCAAGAGACCCAGTACTTC

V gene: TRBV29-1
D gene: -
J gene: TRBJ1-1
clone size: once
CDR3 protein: CSVEYLAPFF
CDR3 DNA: TGCAGCGTTGAATACCTGGCTCCTTTCTTT

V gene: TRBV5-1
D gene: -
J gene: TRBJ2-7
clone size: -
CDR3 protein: CASSLARFSGSSYEQYF
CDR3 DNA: TGCGCCAGCAGCTTAGCTAGATTTAGTGGGAGCTCCTACGAGCAGTACTTC

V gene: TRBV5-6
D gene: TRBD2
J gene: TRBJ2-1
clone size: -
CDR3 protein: CASRLVGLAGDNEQFF
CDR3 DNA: TGTGCCAGCAGACTTGTAGGACTAGCGGGGGACAATGAGCAGTTCTTC

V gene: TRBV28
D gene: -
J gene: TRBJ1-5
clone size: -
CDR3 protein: CASSQHGTLRNQPQHF
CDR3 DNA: TGTGCCAGCAGTCAACACGGGACACTTAGAAATCAGCCCCAGCATTTT

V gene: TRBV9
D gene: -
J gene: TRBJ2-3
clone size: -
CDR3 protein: CASGGGPDTQYF
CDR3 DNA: TGTGCCAGCGGAGGTGGGCCCGATACGCAGTATTTT

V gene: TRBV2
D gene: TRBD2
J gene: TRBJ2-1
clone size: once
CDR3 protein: CASSEGSGGHEQFF
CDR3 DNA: TGTGCCAGCAGTGAAGGGTCGGGGGGACATGAGCAGTTCTTC

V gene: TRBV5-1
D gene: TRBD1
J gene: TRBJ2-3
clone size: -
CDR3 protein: CASSGQGASDTQYF
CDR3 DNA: TGCGCCAGCAGCGGACAGGGGGCATCAGATACGCAGTATTTT

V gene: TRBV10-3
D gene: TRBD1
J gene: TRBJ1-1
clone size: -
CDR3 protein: CAISAQGGTEAFF
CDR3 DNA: TGTGCCATCAGTGCGCAGGGGGGCACTGAAGCTTTCTTT

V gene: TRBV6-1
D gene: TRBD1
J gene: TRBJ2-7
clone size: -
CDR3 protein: CASSRDRVGEQYF
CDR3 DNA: TGTGCCAGCAGTCGGGACAGGGTAGGCGAGCAGTACTTC

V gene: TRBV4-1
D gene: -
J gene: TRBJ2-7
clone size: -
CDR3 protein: CASSQEDSSYEQYF
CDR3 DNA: TGCGCCAGCAGCCAAGAGGACAGTTCCTACGAGCAGTACTTC

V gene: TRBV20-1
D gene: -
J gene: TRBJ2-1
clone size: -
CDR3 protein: CSARRDNEQFF
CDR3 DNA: TGCAGTGCTAGGAGAGACAATGAGCAGTTCTTC

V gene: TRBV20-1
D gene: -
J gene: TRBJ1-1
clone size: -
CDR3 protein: CSATGNTEAFF
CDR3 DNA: TGCAGTGCCACGGGGAACACTGAAGCTTTCTTT

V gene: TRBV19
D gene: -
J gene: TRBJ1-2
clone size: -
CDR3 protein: CASTGRSGGYTF
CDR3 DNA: TGTGCCAGTACAGGGCGGTCGGGTGGCTACACCTTC

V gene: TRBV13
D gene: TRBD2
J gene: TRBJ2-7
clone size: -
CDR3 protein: CASSVMAGTSGRARYEQYF
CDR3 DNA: TGTGCCAGCAGCGTTATGGCCGGGACTAGCGGGAGGGCCCGCTACGAGCAGTACTTC

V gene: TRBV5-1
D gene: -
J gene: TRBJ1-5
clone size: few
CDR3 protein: CASSLWGDGNQPQHF
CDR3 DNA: TGCGCCAGCAGCTTGTGGGGGGATGGCAATCAGCCCCAGCATTTT

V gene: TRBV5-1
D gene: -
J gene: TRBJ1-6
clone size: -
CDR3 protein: CASSAQGEGSPLHF
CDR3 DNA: TGCGCCAGCAGCGCACAGGGAGAAGGTTCACCCCTCCACTTT

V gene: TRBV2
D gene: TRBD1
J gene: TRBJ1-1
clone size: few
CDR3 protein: CASSARQGWDTEAFF
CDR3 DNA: TGTGCCAGCAGTGCTCGACAGGGGTGGGACACTGAAGCTTTCTTT

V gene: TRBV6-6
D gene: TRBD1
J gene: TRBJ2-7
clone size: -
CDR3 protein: CASSVPGQGIEQYF
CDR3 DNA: TGTGCCAGCAGTGTACCGGGACAGGGCATCGAGCAGTACTTC

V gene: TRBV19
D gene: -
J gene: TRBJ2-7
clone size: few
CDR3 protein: CASSIALASYEQYF
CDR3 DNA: TGTGCCAGTAGTATAGCACTTGCCTCCTACGAGCAGTACTTC

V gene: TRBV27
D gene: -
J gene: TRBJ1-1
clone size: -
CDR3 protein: CASSYRENTEAFF
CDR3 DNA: TGTGCCAGCAGTTACAGGGAGAACACTGAAGCTTTCTTT

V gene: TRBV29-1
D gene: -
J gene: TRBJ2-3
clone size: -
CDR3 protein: CSAGVGDTQYF
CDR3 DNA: TGCAGCGCGGGGGTGGGCGATACGCAGTATTTT

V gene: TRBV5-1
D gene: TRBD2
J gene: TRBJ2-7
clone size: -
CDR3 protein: CASSGTSGERYEQYF
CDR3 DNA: TGCGCCAGCAGCGGGACTAGCGGGGAACGTTACGAGCAGTACTTC

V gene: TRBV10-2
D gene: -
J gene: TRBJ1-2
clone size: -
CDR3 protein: CATLTSYGYTF
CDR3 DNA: TGCGCCACCTTAACTAGTTATGGCTACACCTTC

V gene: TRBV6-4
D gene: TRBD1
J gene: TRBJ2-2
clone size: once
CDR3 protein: CASRKDRGDTGELFF
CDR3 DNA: TGTGCCAGCAGGAAAGACAGGGGGGACACCGGGGAGCTGTTTTTT

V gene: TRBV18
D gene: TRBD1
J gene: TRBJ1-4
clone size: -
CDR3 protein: CASSPLSGQGATNEKLFF
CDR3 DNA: TGTGCCAGCTCACCACTTTCGGGACAGGGGGCAACTAATGAAAAACTGTTTTTT

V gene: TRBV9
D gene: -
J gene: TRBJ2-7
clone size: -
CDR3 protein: CASSVVPGPVYEQYF
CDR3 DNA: TGTGCCAGCAGCGTAGTGCCCGGTCCGGTCTACGAGCAGTACTTC

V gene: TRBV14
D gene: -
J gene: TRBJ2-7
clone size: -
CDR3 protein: CASSQDLRPGGEQYF
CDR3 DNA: TGTGCCAGCAGCCAAGATCTCAGACCCGGAGGGGAGCAGTACTTC

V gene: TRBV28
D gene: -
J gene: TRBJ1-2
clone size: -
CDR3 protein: CASSFPLGISYGYTF
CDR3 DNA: TGTGCCAGCAGTTTTCCCCTCGGGATTTCCTATGGCTACACCTTC

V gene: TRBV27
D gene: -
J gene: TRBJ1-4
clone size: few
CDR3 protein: CASSLRPDGGENEKLFF
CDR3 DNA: TGTGCCAGCAGTTTACGACCGGACGGGGGTGAGAATGAAAAACTGTTTTTT

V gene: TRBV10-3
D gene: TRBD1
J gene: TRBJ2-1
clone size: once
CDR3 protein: CAISRDRGNEQFF
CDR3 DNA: TGTGCCATCAGTCGGGACAGGGGCAATGAGCAGTTCTTC

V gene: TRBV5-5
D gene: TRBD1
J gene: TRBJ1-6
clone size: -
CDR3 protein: CASSWTGRSPLHF
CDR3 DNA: TGTGCCAGCAGCTGGACAGGGCGGTCACCCCTCCACTTT

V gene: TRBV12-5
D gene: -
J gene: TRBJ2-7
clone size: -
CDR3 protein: CASGLVEGWDLASYEQYF
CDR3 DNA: TGTGCTAGTGGTTTGGTAGAAGGTTGGGATCTAGCGAGTTACGAGCAGTACTTC

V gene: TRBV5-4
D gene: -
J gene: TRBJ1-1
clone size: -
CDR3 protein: CASSLADTEAFF
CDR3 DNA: TGTGCCAGCAGCTTGGCCGACACTGAAGCTTTCTTT

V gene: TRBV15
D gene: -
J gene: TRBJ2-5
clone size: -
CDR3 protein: CATSPRVFETQYF
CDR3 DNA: TGTGCCACCTCACCCAGGGTATTCGAGACCCAGTACTTC

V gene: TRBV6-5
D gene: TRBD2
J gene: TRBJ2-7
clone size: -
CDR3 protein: CASRGGLAVYEQYF
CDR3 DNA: TGTGCCAGCAGGGGGGGACTAGCGGTCTACGAGCAGTACTTC

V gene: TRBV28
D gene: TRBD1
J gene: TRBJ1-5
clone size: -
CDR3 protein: CASRPGQGGQPQHF
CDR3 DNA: TGTGCCAGCAGACCGGGACAGGGAGGCCAGCCCCAGCATTTT

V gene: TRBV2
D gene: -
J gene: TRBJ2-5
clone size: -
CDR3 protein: CASSQETQYF
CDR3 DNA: TGTGCCAGCAGTCAGGAGACCCAGTACTTC

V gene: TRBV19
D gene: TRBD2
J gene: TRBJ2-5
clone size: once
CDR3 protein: CASSIRAGYQETQYF
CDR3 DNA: TGTGCCAGTAGTATCCGAGCGGGGTACCAAGAGACCCAGTACTTC

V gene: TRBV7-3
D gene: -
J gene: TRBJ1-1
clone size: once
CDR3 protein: CASSLKRGTEAFF
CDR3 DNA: TGTGCCAGCAGCTTAAAAAGGGGTACTGAAGCTTTCTTT

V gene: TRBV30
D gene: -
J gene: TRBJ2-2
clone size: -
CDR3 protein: CAWSVRGFGELFF
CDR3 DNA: TGTGCCTGGAGTGTACGGGGTTTCGGGGAGCTGTTTTTT

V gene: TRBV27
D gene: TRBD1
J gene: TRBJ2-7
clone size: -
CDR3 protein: CASSLGTGLDEQYF
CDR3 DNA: TGTGCCAGCAGTTTGGGGACAGGGCTGGACGAGCAGTACTTC

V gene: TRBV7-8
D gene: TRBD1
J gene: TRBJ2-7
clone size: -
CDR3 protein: CASSNRGTLYEQYF
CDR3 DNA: TGTGCCAGCAGCAACAGGGGCACTCTCTACGAGCAGTACTTC

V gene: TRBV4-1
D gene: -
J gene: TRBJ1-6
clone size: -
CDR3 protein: CASSQVGQSYSPLHF
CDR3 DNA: TGCGCCAGCAGCCAAGTTGGGCAGAGCTATTCACCCCTCCACTTT

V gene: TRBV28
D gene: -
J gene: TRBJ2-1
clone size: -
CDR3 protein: CASRQASFSYNEQFF
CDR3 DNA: TGTGCCAGTCGACAGGCTTCATTTTCCTACAATGAGCAGTTCTTC

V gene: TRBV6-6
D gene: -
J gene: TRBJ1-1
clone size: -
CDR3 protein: CASSYSTVNTEAFF
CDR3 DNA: TGTGCCAGCAGTTACTCGACAGTAAACACTGAAGCTTTCTTT

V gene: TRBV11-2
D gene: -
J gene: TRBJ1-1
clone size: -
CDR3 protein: CASSFQGTEAFF
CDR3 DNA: TGTGCCAGCAGCTTTCAGGGGACTGAAGCTTTCTTT

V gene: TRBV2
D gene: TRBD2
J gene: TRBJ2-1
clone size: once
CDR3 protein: CASSELAGEYNEQFF
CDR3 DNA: TGTGCCAGCAGTGAACTAGCGGGGGAGTACAATGAGCAGTTCTTC

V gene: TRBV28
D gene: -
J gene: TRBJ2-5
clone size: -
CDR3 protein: CASSLTETQETQYF
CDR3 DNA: TGTGCCAGCAGTTTGACAGAAACCCAAGAGACCCAGTACTTC

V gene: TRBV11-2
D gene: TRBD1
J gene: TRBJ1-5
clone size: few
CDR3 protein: CASSLGTGDNQPQHF
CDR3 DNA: TGTGCCAGCAGCTTAGGGACAGGCGACAATCAGCCCCAGCATTTT

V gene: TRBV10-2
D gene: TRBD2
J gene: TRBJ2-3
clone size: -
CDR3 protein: CASRPTSLFTDTQYF
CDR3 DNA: TGCGCCAGCAGACCGACTAGCCTCTTCACAGATACGCAGTATTTT

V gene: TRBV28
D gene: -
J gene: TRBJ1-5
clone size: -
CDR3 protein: CASSRPGVNQPQHF
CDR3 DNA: TGTGCCAGCAGTCGCCCGGGGGTAAATCAGCCCCAGCATTTT

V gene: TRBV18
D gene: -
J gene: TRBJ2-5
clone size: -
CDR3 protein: CASSSTGTIETQYF
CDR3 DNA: TGTGCCAGCTCATCCACAGGGACGATAGAGACCCAGTACTTC

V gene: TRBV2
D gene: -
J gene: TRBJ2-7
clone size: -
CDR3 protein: CASSLQASFYEQYF
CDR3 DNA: TGTGCCAGCAGCTTACAGGCGAGTTTTTACGAGCAGTACTTC

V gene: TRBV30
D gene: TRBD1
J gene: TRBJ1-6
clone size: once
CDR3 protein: CAWRGGGGGSPLHF
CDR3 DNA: TGTGCCTGGAGGGGTGGAGGGGGCGGTTCACCCCTCCACTTT

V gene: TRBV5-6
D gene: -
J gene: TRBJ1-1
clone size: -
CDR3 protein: CASSFIEENTEAFF
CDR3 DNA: TGTGCCAGCAGCTTTATTGAGGAGAACACTGAAGCTTTCTTT

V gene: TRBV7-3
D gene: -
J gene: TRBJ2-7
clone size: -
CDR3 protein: CASSLVLALDEQYF
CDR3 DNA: TGTGCCAGCAGCTTGGTCCTAGCTCTGGACGAGCAGTACTTC